This T cell receptor (beta chain) was sequenced in a study of early T cells in non-severe SARS-CoV-2 infection. Study-level information: With bulk RNA from unsorted whole blood as input, sequencing yielded unpaired chains. Study-level points and caveats: The matching step, a VDJdb search, favored anti-spike CD8 responses and missed private and CD4 specificities.

Individual cDNA molecules received unique molecular identifiers during library preparation. TCRdb re-called the 5' RACE reads through MiXCR, storing one row per CDR3 protein. This table holds tens of thousands of distinct CDR3 sequences, around 9.3% found once. CDR1 MNHEY and CDR2 SVGAGI come from the germline V gene. Germline trimming cut 2 bases from V and 5 bases from J; bases unmatched to any gene: 7. This CDR3 is 18 amino acids long. About this clonotype: Its antigen is unidentified.

Source: whole blood, taken at baseline. The chain links TRBV6-5 to TRBJ2-1, with TRBD2 matching over 15 bases. The source of this sequence is an adult who was a healthcare worker with PCR-confirmed SARS-CoV-2 infection or an uninfected control (not recorded which). Here the CDR3 reads CASSYRGLAGGLDNEQFF. The CDR3 DNA reads as TGTGCCAGCAGTTACCGCGGACTAGCGGGAGGGTTAGACAATGAGCAGTTCTTC.